This T cell receptor beta chain comes out of a study of cytomegalovirus exposure and HLA in healthy donors (dated by TCRdb to about 2017). The study in broad terms: An earlier analysis of approximately 550 of the donors reported about 290 Gb of sequence data and 117 million unique TCR beta sequences from about 180 million T cells. The study used immunosequencing to profile the T cell repertoires of approximately 630 subjects and linked those repertoires to cytomegalovirus serostatus. All discovery cohort repertoires had been generated on a single sequencing platform. Because of strong linkage in the cohort, 4 to 6 DR-DQ haplotypes were treated as single units for association and clustering. The number of donors typed differed by locus, with about 629-630 for A, B, C, DRB1 and DQB1, approximately 500 for DQA1, 600 to 610 for DPA1, and 472 for DPB1. A later genetic analysis took genome-wide SNP genotypes for about three fifths of the roughly 700 donors and used that subset as a discovery cohort. Rather than using new phenotypic data, the later analysis identified candidate immune exposures from TCR beta sequences and from how often those sequences occurred across donors. Around 330 gigabases of sequencing data and around 85 million unique TCR sequences made up an early release that covered over 550 HLA-typed donors. On average, approximately 250,000 unique TCR beta nucleotide sequences were sequenced per donor among about 400 genotyped donors of the cohort, with approximately 18% of those sequences being non-productive. Donor age, sex, ethnicity and CMV serostatus were compiled together with the repertoire data. Besides the first cohort of under 700 subjects, a separate validation cohort made up of 120 different subjects was used. Among the roughly 390 genotyped donors, approximately 81% belonged to the genetic ancestry cluster associated with self-reported Caucasian donors. The study was designed to test whether signatures of past pathogen exposure could be identified by cataloging public T cell receptors. HLA typing covered class I and class II loci at four-digit resolution. An earlier analysis of 450 to 750 of the donors used high-throughput TCR beta sequencing to judge whether each TCR beta V gene segment behaved as functional or pseudogenic. A later analysis re-examined previously published TCR beta repertoires from just over 650 donors and added high-resolution HLA genotyping to investigate patterns of TCR occurrence. To predict cytomegalovirus infection status, the study combined high-throughput TCR immunosequencing, statistical association of individual TCRs with disease status, and machine learning. General study outcomes and caveats: Assigning TCR associations to individual alleles was difficult when HLA alleles, especially DR and DQ, strongly co-occurred. A few of the identified cytomegalovirus-associated TCR beta chains were confirmed in vitro to be specific for cytomegalovirus antigens. Across donors, most TCR sequences were observed very rarely, whereas some public TCRs were present in many individuals. This cohort had only TCR beta chains sequenced, and the lack of alpha or paired-chain data limited which features could be detected. A further reported finding was that TCR beta sequences accurately predicted the HLA-A and HLA-B alleles for most subjects in the first cohort. The study listed 150 to 200 TCR beta chains as associated with cytomegalovirus. In a later genetic analysis, fewer N-insertions in productive TCRs were reported among donors in an Asian-associated ancestry cluster than the approximately 710-donor mean. An earlier analysis of roughly 570 of the donors showed that most TCR beta V segments appeared in productive rearrangements either about 87% or about 30% of the time, which broadly matched IMGT annotations. Because the 87-base-pair reads could not distinguish some IMGT-functional V segments, including TRBV6-2 and TRBV6-3, those segments were excluded. In a later analysis, over 15,000 TCR beta sequences were associated with specific HLA alleles at a false discovery rate of 0.05. Compared with equally common non-associated chains, HLA-associated TCR beta chains in a later analysis were more clonally expanded and had lower generation probabilities. Because counts were too low, about 15 rarely observed V segments, including chromosome 9 orphons, were left out of the earlier analysis of some 600 of the donors. In a later analysis, most CMV-associated TCR beta chains were found to appear HLA-restricted, with HLA associations seemingly driven largely by CMV exposure. The classifier was reported to diagnose cytomegalovirus status with high specificity and sensitivity in both the original cohort and the validation cohort. CMV serostatus was the only immune exposure information available for the cohort. According to the authors, the approach could potentially be generalized to other disease states and immunological phenotypes. In a later genetic analysis, a missense DCLRE1C variant was associated with V-gene and J-gene trimming of TCR beta chains, and the association was replicated in an independent cohort. According to a later analysis, parvovirus B19, influenza, CMV and Epstein-Barr virus appeared linked to several top co-occurrence clusters. HLA typing was unavailable for some donors at each locus, so association tests used only the typed subset. Linkage disequilibrium might explain the correlated functional status among segregating V segments, but an unknown experimental factor could not be excluded. Sequencing depth was assumed to be roughly uniform across donors in the presence/absence analyses, though that assumption may not hold. In a later analysis, TCR association rates were found to vary across HLA loci, with the most associated TCRs seen for DRB1 alleles and the fewest for HLA-C alleles. A group of highly shared sequence variants was considered likely to be a technical artifact of the sequencing pipeline.

CDR1 and CDR2, per the germline V gene, are SGHTA and FQGNSA. The CDR3 numbers 16 residues from cysteine through phenylalanine. The kept DNA is CDR3 alone, 48 bases in frame from the first base. V and J are trimmed by 5 bases and 10 bases, and the gene matches miss 18 bases of the junction. In total, roughly 670 healthy bone marrow donors made up the cohort. At the time of sampling, all cohort members were nominally healthy, though unrecorded immune exposures were likely present. The donor was CMV seronegative and was included in the group of 352 seronegative cohort members. Every donor gave a peripheral blood sample, and the peripheral blood mononuclear cells from that sample were used for TCR beta sequencing. Genomic DNA extraction from the blood cell samples was performed with the Qiagen DNeasy Blood Extraction Kit. This clone has just a few counts. Its antigen remains unidentified. Base-call qualities are not available, and no considerably larger clone is one nucleotide away.

Libraries were made using the immunoSEQ multiplex PCR assay. A mixture of 60 forward primers for TCR Vbeta segments and 13 reverse primers for TCR Jbeta segments was used in the multiplex PCR. The CDR3 region of rearranged TCR beta genes was amplified from genomic DNA with a multiplex PCR assay. Amplified TCR beta libraries were sequenced as 87-base-pair reads on the Illumina HiSeq System. Concerning the study's data processing: A later analysis tallied roughly 76 million unique TCR beta chains across the 666 repertoires, and around 10 million of those chains were shared by two or more donors. Raw reads were error-corrected and collapsed into unique sequences with a nearest-neighbor algorithm that merged closely related sequences to remove PCR and sequencing errors. To assign V, D and J gene segments, CDR3 sequences were aligned to IMGT reference sequences. For a sequence to be retained, at least a six-nucleotide match to both a V gene segment and a J gene segment was required. A rearrangement was called productive if the CDR3 had no stop codons and remained in frame with V and J, and every other rearrangement was called non-productive. Following IMGT convention, CDR3 was defined as the stretch from the second conserved V-encoded cysteine up to the conserved J-encoded phenylalanine. The earlier analysis of more than 450 of the donors excluded sequences that lacked an unambiguous match to a single V gene segment. In an earlier analysis of approximately 550 of the donors, V segments were called functional above 56.7% productive rearrangements and were called segregating when the between-donor standard deviation exceeded 5%. A statistical classification framework was built to diagnose cytomegalovirus status from the catalog of TCR beta chain sequences. V and J gene assignment, in a later analysis, came from comparing TCR nucleotide sequences with IMGT/GENE-DB human TR gene sequences. In a later analysis, CDR3 sequences and most-parsimonious VDJ recombination scenarios were assigned using the TCRdist pipeline. A later analysis defined each TCR beta chain by its CDR3 amino acid sequence plus V-gene family, and excluded reads lacking a unique V-gene family. A later analysis removed several hundred highly shared, low-generation-probability nucleotide sequences to deal with suspected cross-contamination and a sequencing artifact. A later analysis calculated a clonal expansion index for each public chain from normalized within-repertoire ranks of inferred template counts. In a later analysis, generation probabilities were computed using a VDJ recombination model fitted to out-of-frame rearrangements, and the results were checked against IGoR. In a later analysis, TCR-TCR, TCR-HLA and TCR-CMV co-occurrence was scored with hypergeometric tests, and a repertoire-size bias correction was applied to TCR pairs. In a later analysis, false discovery rates were estimated by permuting HLA or CMV assignments 20 times. A later analysis grouped co-occurring TCRs with DBSCAN, adding TCRdist sequence similarity when clustering within HLA-allele-positive subsets. Co-occurrence clustering excluded repertoires with fewer than 30,000 or more than 120,000 public chains, plus five with anomalous nucleotide sharing. TCRdb mirrors the immuneACCESS table, restricted to in-frame sequences. Some clones are absent from its copies; in checked studies, under half trace to an unresolved V gene, and the reason for the others is unknown. The DNA was the basis for D and trimming; V, J and clone size are from that table. The sample profile shows approximately 180,000 clones; around 79% of them were found once. The ten most abundant clones make up about 1.6% of the sample.

Sequencing input: PBMCs. The rearranged segments are TRBV7-2 and TRBJ1-1, with TRBD1 identical over 8 junction bases. The source of this sequence is a woman between 45 and 65 years old in good health and CMV-seronegative. The sequence in DNA is TGTGCCAGCAGCCCATACCGTGGGAGCAGGGGGCGCGGAGCTTTCTTT. This sequence encodes CASSPYRGSRGRGAFF. The CDR3, completed at both ends by the reference TRBV7-2 and TRBJ1-1 genes, gives the full variable domain GAGVSQSPSNKVTEKGKDVELRCDPISGHTALYWYRQSLGQGLEFLIYFQGNSAPDKSGLPSDRFSAERTGGSVSTLTIQRTQQEDSAVYLCASSPYRGSRGRGAFFGQGTRLTVV.